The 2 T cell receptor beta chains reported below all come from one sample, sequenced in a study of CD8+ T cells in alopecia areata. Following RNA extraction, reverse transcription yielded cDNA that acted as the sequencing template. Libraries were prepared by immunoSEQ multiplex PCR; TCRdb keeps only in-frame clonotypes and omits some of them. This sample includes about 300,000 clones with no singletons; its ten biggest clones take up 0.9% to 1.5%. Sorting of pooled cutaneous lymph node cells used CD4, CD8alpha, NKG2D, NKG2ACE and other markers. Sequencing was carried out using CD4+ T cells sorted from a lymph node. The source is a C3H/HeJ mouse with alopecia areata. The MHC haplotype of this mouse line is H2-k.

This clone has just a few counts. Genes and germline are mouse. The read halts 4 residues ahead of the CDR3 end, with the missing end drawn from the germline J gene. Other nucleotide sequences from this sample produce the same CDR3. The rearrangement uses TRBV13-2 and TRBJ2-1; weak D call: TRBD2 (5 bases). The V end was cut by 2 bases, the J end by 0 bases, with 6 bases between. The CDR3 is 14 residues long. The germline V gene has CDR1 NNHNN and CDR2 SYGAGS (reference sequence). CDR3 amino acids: CASGDWVNYAEQFF. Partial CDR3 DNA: TGTGCCAGCGGTGACTGGGTTAACTATGCT.

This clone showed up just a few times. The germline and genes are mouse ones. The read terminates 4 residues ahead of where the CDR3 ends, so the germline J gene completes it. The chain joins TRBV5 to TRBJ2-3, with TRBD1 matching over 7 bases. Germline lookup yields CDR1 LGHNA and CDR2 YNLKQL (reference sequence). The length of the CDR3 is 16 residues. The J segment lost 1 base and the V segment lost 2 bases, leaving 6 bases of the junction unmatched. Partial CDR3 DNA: TGTGCCAGCAGCCAAAGACAGGGAGGGGGTGCAGAA. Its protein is CASSQRQGGGAE. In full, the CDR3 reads CASSQRQGGGAETLYF.